This T cell receptor (beta chain) was observed in a study of response to subunit inactivated influenza vaccine. Overall study findings and caveats: The authors put forward the suggestion that each seasonal influenza vaccination may bring in only a limited number of new T cells.

This clonotype was detected a few times. Its antigen remains unidentified. The V segment lost 0 bases and the J segment 3 bases; nucleotides outside the gene matches: 10. Germline V gene lookup returns CDR1 SQVTM and CDR2 ANQGSEA. The CDR3 has 17 residues. Each CDR3 protein is one row after TCRdb ran MiXCR on the RT-PCR reads. Among hundreds of thousands of distinct CDR3 sequences, about 12% were seen once, and the ten largest hold roughly a tenth. The TCR was taken from a man over 45 who received an inactivated influenza vaccine. V is TRBV29-1 and J is TRBJ2-3; 9 bases align to TRBD2. This specimen was PBMCs from blood, taken on the day of vaccination. CDR3 bases: TGCAGCGTTGAAGATGCCCCGCGGGGGGGTGGAACAGATACGCAGTATTTT. Its translation: CSVEDAPRGGGTDTQYF.